These 28 T cell receptor beta chains originate from one sample sequenced in a study of post-analysis software for immune sequencing data. Antigens of these TCRs are unknown. The TCR beta cDNA libraries contained unique molecular identifiers. Via MiXCR, TCRdb re-called the PCR reads, giving one row per CDR3 protein. The data contain roughly 600,000 distinct CDR3 sequences, around 47% of them singletons. Findings of the study overall: TRBV segments more frequent in patients than in controls numbered five and included TRBV5-6, TRBV5-1 and TRBV20-1.

The sequenced material came from blood. These receptors were taken from a girl aged 10-17 years with multiple sclerosis.

The chain recombines TRBV29-1 with TRBJ2-7, with D possibly TRBD1 on 6 matching bases. Germline CDR1 and CDR2: SQVTM and ANQGSEA. V lost 6 bases and J 0 bases, leaving 12 bases between the germline ends. The CDR3 extends over 13 amino acids. CDR3 protein: CSVDDRTSYEQYF. CDR3 in DNA: TGCAGCGTCGACGACAGGACCTCCTACGAGCAGTACTTC.

The rearrangement uses TRBV5-1 and TRBJ1-2; D is ambiguous. Germline CDR1 and CDR2: SGHRS and YFSETQ. V gave up 1 base and J gave up 8 bases, with 12 bases separating them. This CDR3 contains 13 residues. The CDR3 loop is CASSLPGSQGYTF. As DNA, the CDR3 is TGCGCCAGCAGCTTGCCAGGCTCCCAGGGCTACACCTTC.

The rearrangement joins TRBV7-6 to TRBJ1-2; no clear D gene. With 5 bases removed from V and 8 bases from J, the gap between germline ends came to 15 bases. CDR1 is SGHVS and CDR2 is FNYEAQ in the germline V gene. This CDR3 contains 13 residues. The CDR3 coding sequence is TGTGCCAGCAGCCCAGGACGGCTCTACGGCTACACCTTC. This translates into CASSPGRLYGYTF.

The J gene is TRBJ1-1, the V gene TRBV12-3 or TRBV12-4, with TRBD1 as a possible D gene (5 bases). The CDR3 loop spans 14 amino acids. V was pared by 8 bases and J by 0 bases, with 13 bases between. CDR3 in amino acids: CASGNRRMNTEAFF. CDR3 coding DNA: TGTGCCAGCGGAAACAGGAGAATGAACACTGAAGCTTTCTTT.

This chain joins TRBV6-5 and TRBJ2-1; D is ambiguous. Per the germline V gene, CDR1 is MNHEY and CDR2 is SVGAGI. Trimming removed 6 bases at V and 1 base at J, with 10 bases between. The CDR3 has 14 residues. For the CDR3, the DNA is TGTGCCAGCAGCGGCGGAGATTCCTACAATGAGCAGTTCTTC. Residues: CASSGGDSYNEQFF.

V and J are TRBV12-3 or TRBV12-4 and TRBJ2-5, with TRBD1 matching 9 bases. The CDR3 runs 15 residues. Germline trimming cut 5 bases from V and 8 bases from J; bases unmatched to any gene: 12. The chain's CDR3 is CASSPGQGIKRTQYF. CDR3 coding DNA: TGTGCCAGCAGTCCGGGACAGGGAATAAAGAGAACCCAGTACTTC.

This clonotype was detected only a few times. V is TRBV29-1 and J is TRBJ1-2, with D perhaps TRBD1 (6 bases). Looked up from germline, CDR1 is SQVTM and CDR2 is ANQGSEA. The ends were cut back, 5 bases at V and 8 bases at J, with 21 bases in the middle. CDR3 length equals 14 residues. Written as DNA, the CDR3 is TGCAGCGTTTCCCACGGAAAGGGGGGGGTCGGCTACACCTTC. Translated: CSVSHGKGGVGYTF.

About this clonotype itself: At one of its ends the junction is not consistent with the germline gene, which may arise from a read error. The gene calls are TRBV7-2 and TRBJ1-2, with D unclear. Germline CDR1 is SGHTA and CDR2 is FQGNSA. The CDR3 is made up of 11 amino acids. CDR3 nucleotide sequence: TGTGCCAGCAGCAAGGTTTATGACTACACCTTC. Translation: CASSKVYDYTF.

The CDR3 sequence: CASSLRGQVLGYTF. The CDR3 nucleotides read TGTGCCAGCAGCTTAAGGGGGCAGGTTCTAGGCTACACCTTC. The chain combines TRBV13 with TRBJ1-2; 7 bases map to TRBD1. The CDR3 spans 14 residues. V was pared by 2 bases and J by 8 bases, with 8 bases of the junction left unmatched. Germline assignment: CDR1 PRHDT and CDR2 FYEKMQ (reference sequence).

This clonotype was found a few times. V usage is TRBV12-3 or TRBV12-4 and J usage is TRBJ1-1; possibly TRBD1 for D (6 bases). V lost 5 bases to trimming and J lost 10 bases, with 20 bases between them. CDR3 length: 14 amino acids. In DNA, the CDR3 is TGTGCCAGCAGTCTTAGGACAGTTGAGAGGGTAGCTTTCTTT. It translates to CASSLRTVERVAFF.

J is TRBJ2-7 and V is TRBV29-1; the D call may be TRBD1 or TRBD2 (5 bases each). The DNA end favors TRBJ2-5, so the J call may be wrong. Germline V gene lookup returns CDR1 SQVTM and CDR2 ANQGSEA. This CDR3 has 14 residues. CDR3 region: CSVNPREPRETQYF. The DNA for the CDR3 is TGCAGCGTAAACCCCAGGGAGCCTCGGGAGACCCAGTACTTC.

This clonotype was detected only a few times. The rearrangement joins TRBV5-1 to TRBJ1-6; a possible D gene is TRBD1 (6 bases). The CDR3 is 15 amino acids. V was cut by 5 bases and J by 3 bases, with 12 bases left in between. Germline V gives CDR1 SGHRS, CDR2 YFSETQ. The CDR3 DNA is TGCGCCAGCAGTTCCGACAGGCTCTATAATTCACCCCTCCACTTT. It codes for CASSSDRLYNSPLHF.

This clonotype was seen more than once but under ten times. The chain links TRBV4-1 to TRBJ2-7, with a weak D call TRBD1 (6 bases). The CDR3 has 17 amino acids. V was shortened by 2 bases and J by 0 bases, with 17 bases between the two germline ends. Germline values: CDR1 MGHRA, CDR2 YSYEKL. CDR3 protein: CASSQYGPQGSSYEQYF. CDR3 bases: TGCGCCAGCAGCCAATACGGACCACAGGGAAGCTCCTACGAGCAGTACTTC.

This clonotype was counted a few times. Relative to the germline gene, one junction end is altered; a read error may explain this. This rearrangement joins TRBV29-1 to TRBJ2-3; 9 bases are a match to TRBD1. CDR1 and CDR2 from the germline V gene are SQVTM and ANQGSEA. The CDR3 spans 14 residues. CDR3 in amino acids: CSVEDRGRTDTQYF. The DNA of the CDR3 is TGCAGCGTCGAAGACAGGGGGAGGACAGATACGCAGTATTTT.

CDR3 amino acids: CSARDPAYVNYGYTF. The CDR3 nucleotides are TGCAGTGCTAGAGATCCAGCATACGTTAACTATGGCTACACCTTC. The chain uses TRBV20-1 and TRBJ1-2; D remains unclear. The CDR3 length is 15 residues. Between the trimmed V and J ends, which lost 0 bases and 1 base, there was a span of 12 bases. CDR1 and CDR2 from the germline V gene are DFQATT and SNEGSKA (reference sequence).

The V and J genes are TRBV6-1 and TRBJ2-3, with 7 bases lining up with TRBD2. J lost 4 bases, V lost 4 bases, and 5 bases had no gene match. Germline-derived CDR1 and CDR2 are MNHNS and SASEGT. The CDR3 length is 14 residues. CDR3 DNA sequence: TGTGCCAGCAGTGCCGGACTAGTTTCAGATACGCAGTATTTT. This sequence encodes CASSAGLVSDTQYF.

J is TRBJ2-7 and V is TRBV12-3 or TRBV12-4; 14 bases fit TRBD2. After removal of 5 bases from V and 10 bases from J, the junction contained 13 bases not matched to a gene. The CDR3 length is 16 residues. The CDR3 region has the DNA TGTGCCAGCAGTACGGGACTAGCGGGAGTGGGGGAGGCCCAGTACTTC. Translation gives CASSTGLAGVGEAQYF.

This sequence joins TRBV29-1 and TRBJ2-3, with D unclear. This CDR3 spans 12 amino acids. V was trimmed by 3 bases and J by 1 base, leaving 5 bases between them. The germline V gene has CDR1 SQVTM and CDR2 ANQGSEA. CDR3 loop: CSVDRGTDTQYF. The DNA for the CDR3 is TGCAGCGTTGACAGAGGCACAGATACGCAGTATTTT.

Only a few counts were recorded for this clonotype. The chain carries TRBV5-5 and TRBJ2-5; tentatively, D is TRBD2 (7 bases). Germline V gene sequence: CDR1 SGHKS, CDR2 YYEKEE (reference sequence). The CDR3 totals 12 residues. V gave up 4 bases and J gave up 11 bases, with 15 bases separating them. CDR3 in DNA: TGTGCCAGCAGCCGAGGGGGGGGAGCGCAGTACTTC. Its protein product is CASSRGGGAQYF.

For the CDR3, the DNA is TGTGCCAGCAGTTTACCTACCACAGGGGTGGCTTCACCCCTCCACTTT. It codes for CASSLPTTGVASPLHF. This chain uses TRBV12-3 or TRBV12-4 with TRBJ1-6; 7 bases fit TRBD1. The CDR3 runs 16 residues. V lost 2 bases to trimming and J lost 9 bases; unmatched junction nucleotides: 10.

The chain joins TRBV24-1 to TRBJ2-7, with 11 bases matching TRBD2. Germline V lookup: CDR1 KGHDR, CDR2 SFDVKD. This CDR3 spans 15 amino acids. V shed 3 bases, J shed 4 bases, and the junction held 4 bases outside the gene matches. CDR3 sequence: CATSDETSGIYEQYF. Here the CDR3 DNA reads TGTGCCACCAGTGATGAGACTAGCGGGATATACGAGCAGTACTTC.

This chain links TRBV4-1 with TRBJ2-5, with TRBD2 matching 9 bases. The germline V gene encodes CDR1 MGHRA and CDR2 YSYEKL. V was clipped by 0 bases and J by 1 base; unmatched bases: 6. The CDR3 totals 17 residues. This CDR3 reads CASSQDSSTSGQETQYF. DNA of the CDR3: TGCGCCAGCAGCCAAGATAGTTCGACTAGCGGCCAAGAGACCCAGTACTTC.

This chain links TRBV10-3 with TRBJ2-1; 10 bases are a match to TRBD1. The CDR3 runs 17 residues. J gave up 7 bases and V 0 bases, and 9 bases lay outside the gene matches. CDR1 and CDR2 from the germline V gene are ENHRY and SYGVKD. The CDR3 here is CAISESLGTGVDNEQFF. The CDR3 DNA follows: TGTGCCATCAGTGAGTCTCTCGGGACAGGGGTTGATAATGAGCAGTTCTTC.

In its sample, this clonotype was seen a few times. The V and J genes are TRBV5-1 and TRBJ2-5; 10 bases are a match to TRBD1. This CDR3 comprises 16 residues. CDR1 and CDR2 (germline): SGHRS, YFSETQ. V lost 4 bases, J lost 1 base, and 7 bases stayed unmatched. The CDR3 coding sequence is TGCGCCAGCAGCCCAGACAGGGGGCCTTCCCAAGAGACCCAGTACTTC. It is translated as CASSPDRGPSQETQYF.

This chain joins TRBV5-5 and TRBJ2-3; 9 nucleotides align to TRBD2. The CDR3 length is 15 residues. The V gene's germline CDR1 is SGHKS and CDR2 YYEKEE (reference sequence). The junction had 8 bases not matched to a gene; V was cut back by 4 bases and J by 5 bases. The CDR3 DNA sequence: TGTGCCAGCAGCCGACGGACTAGCGCGGAAGATACGCAGTATTTT. Residues: CASSRRTSAEDTQYF.

The V and J genes are TRBV12-5 and TRBJ1-1; the D gene is possibly TRBD1 (5 bases). This CDR3 spans 14 amino acids. CDR1 and CDR2 (germline): LGHNT, FRNRAP. Between the trimmed V and J ends, which lost 3 bases and 1 base, there was a span of 9 bases. The CDR3 loop is CASGLGHWNTEAFF. CDR3 DNA: TGTGCTAGTGGTTTAGGACATTGGAACACTGAAGCTTTCTTT.

The CDR3 DNA reads as TGCAGTGCTAGAGCCCCGATGGCGGGGGAGCAGTACTTC. Translated, it gives CSARAPMAGEQYF. The chain employs TRBV20-1 and TRBJ2-5; 7 bases fit TRBD2. Germline assignment: CDR1 DFQATT and CDR2 SNEGSKA (reference sequence). J lost 11 bases, V lost 1 base, and 10 bases had no gene match. The CDR3 loop spans 13 amino acids.

The V call is TRBV4-1, the J call TRBJ1-1; D not resolved. This CDR3 spans 15 amino acids. Trimming left V 6 bases short and J 1 base short, with 15 bases between. Germline CDR1 is MGHRA and CDR2 is YSYEKL. The DNA for the CDR3 is TGCGCCAGCAGAGTAGTTGGCGAGAGGAACACTGAAGCTTTCTTT. Translating gives CASRVVGERNTEAFF.